The clone carrying this TCR beta chain was counted between two and nine times. Its antigen is unidentified. The data were obtained in a study of T cells after yellow fever vaccination. Overall study context: Fractions of low cell number were prepared using SMART-Seq v4 Ultra Low Input. General observations from the study: On re-exposure, the response was weaker but peaked faster, at day 5 versus 15. Post-booster samples contained most primary-vaccination clones (more than 95% CD4, approximately 88% CD8).

CDR3 length: 15 amino acids. Germline trimming cut 5 bases from V and 6 bases from J; bases unmatched to any gene: 10. Germline V lookup: CDR1 DFQATT, CDR2 SNEGSKA (reference sequence). TCRdb itself ran the 5' RACE reads through MiXCR, one entry per CDR3 protein. The sample records hundreds of thousands of distinct CDR3 sequences, 8.5% to 10% being singletons. This receptor was obtained from a man in his late teens or twenties who received the YFV17D yellow fever vaccine. Sample: PBMCs, taken on the day of the first yellow fever vaccination. The chain links TRBV20-1 to TRBJ2-5, with 12 bases aligning to TRBD2. The CDR3 reads CSAGPLAGGPQTQYF. The CDR3 DNA follows: TGCAGTGCTGGACCTCTAGCGGGGGGGCCTCAGACCCAGTACTTC.